The 22 T cell receptor beta chains presented below share a single source sample, sequenced in a study of blood T cells in healthy people across ages. Using a J-beta primer mix together with a sample-barcoded 5' primer, a second PCR was run for roughly 6 to 12 cycles. TCRdb re-analysed the 5' RACE reads in MiXCR, keeping a single row per CDR3 protein. The data hold 1,300,000 or so distinct CDR3 sequences, with 59% observed a single time. Sequencing was performed on blood. The receptors shown here come from a man aged 18-30 years in good health.

The chain uses TRBV20-1 and TRBJ2-5, with D possibly being TRBD1 or TRBD2 (5 bases each). V was trimmed by 6 bases and J by 2 bases, leaving 7 bases between them. The CDR3 has 11 residues. Per the germline V gene, CDR1 is DFQATT and CDR2 is SNEGSKA (reference sequence). The CDR3 DNA sequence: TGCAGTGCGGGGGAGCAAGAGACCCAGTACTTC. It specifies CSAGEQETQYF.

The genes are TRBV29-1 and TRBJ2-1, with 9 bases that match TRBD1. The CDR3 has 14 residues. CDR1 SQVTM and CDR2 ANQGSEA come from the germline V gene. With 8 bases clipped from V and 6 bases from J, the junction kept 11 bases outside the gene matches. CDR3 residues: CSWFVGQGINEQFF. DNA for the CDR3: TGCAGCTGGTTTGTGGGACAGGGAATCAATGAGCAGTTCTTC.

The V and J genes are TRBV6-1 and TRBJ2-3, with a possible D match to TRBD1 (5 bases). Between the trimmed V and J ends, which lost 7 bases and 4 bases, there was a span of 18 bases. Germline V lookup: CDR1 MNHNS, CDR2 SASEGT. The CDR3 length is 15 residues. As DNA, the CDR3 is TGTGCCAGCACAGCTGGGGCCCTCGTTGCAGATACGCAGTATTTT. Translating gives CASTAGALVADTQYF.

This sequence joins TRBV29-1 and TRBJ1-2; weak D call: TRBD1 (6 bases). The ends were cut back, 6 bases at V and 2 bases at J, with 19 bases in the middle. The CDR3 length is 15 residues. The V gene's germline CDR1 is SQVTM and CDR2 ANQGSEA. In DNA form, the CDR3 reads TGCAGCGTGAGGTCGGCAGGGGAAAGGAACTATGGCTACACCTTC. Its translation is CSVRSAGERNYGYTF. The full variable domain, rest sourced from reference TRBV29-1 and TRBJ1-2, is SAVISQKPSRDICQRGTSLTIQCQVDSQVTMMFWYRQQPGQSLTLIATANQGSEATYESGFVIDKFPISRPNLTFSTLTVSNMSPEDSSIYLCSVRSAGERNYGYTFGSGTRLTVV.

This chain links TRBV10-3 with TRBJ2-7, with D possibly being TRBD1 or TRBD2 (5 bases each). V lost 7 bases, J lost 1 base, and 26 bases lay in between. Looked up from germline, CDR1 is ENHRY and CDR2 is SYGVKD. This CDR3 is built from 18 residues. CDR3 residues: CAIKTQVPGTQWSYEQYF. In DNA form, the CDR3 reads TGTGCCATCAAAACACAGGTTCCCGGGACCCAGTGGTCCTACGAGCAGTACTTC.

The CDR3 DNA follows: TGCAGTGCTGGAGGGCACCCGGGACTAGTTTACAATGAGCAGTTCTTC. Protein sequence: CSAGGHPGLVYNEQFF. The chain employs TRBV20-1 and TRBJ2-1, with 8 nucleotides matching TRBD2. Germline CDR1 DFQATT, CDR2 SNEGSKA (reference sequence). The ends lost 5 bases at V and 4 bases at J; junction bases unmatched: 13. The length of the CDR3 is 16 residues.

As for this clonotype: Its ends do not fully match the called genes, so a read error is possible. The chain recombines TRBV14 with TRBJ2-1; D ambiguous. Germline V gives CDR1 SGHDN, CDR2 FVKESK. CDR3 length: 15 amino acids. The CDR3 coding sequence is TGTGCCAGCAGCCCCTGGTATGGAGATTACAAAGAGCAGTTCTTC. It is translated as CASSPWYGDYKEQFF.

J is TRBJ2-7 and V is TRBV7-2; D not certain. Germline CDR1 reads SGHTA; CDR2 reads FQGNSA. V was shortened by 3 bases and J by 5 bases, with 14 bases between the two germline ends. CDR3 length equals 14 residues. For the CDR3, the DNA is TGTGCCAGCAGCTTCGCAGGAGTAGTTGACGAGCAGTACTTC. Its translation is CASSFAGVVDEQYF.

The V call is TRBV6-5, the J call TRBJ2-4, with D unresolved. The J call may be incorrect, as the DNA end agrees better with TRBJ2-7. This CDR3 is built from 18 residues. Per the germline V gene, CDR1 is MNHEY and CDR2 is SVGAGI. Here the CDR3 DNA reads TGTGCCAGCAGTTGCTCGGCGGTTTCCCTAAGTTTTGGTAACGAGCAGTACTTC. Translated, it gives CASSCSAVSLSFGNEQYF.

Many counts were recorded for this clonotype. V and J are TRBV27 and TRBJ2-7; 7 bases line up with TRBD2. The CDR3 totals 14 residues. Trimming cost V 3 bases and J 4 bases; bases outside gene matches: 6. Germline V gene data show CDR1 as MNHEY and CDR2 as SMNVEV (reference sequence). CDR3 residues: CASSLGGRGYEQYF. CDR3 DNA: TGTGCCAGCAGTTTGGGAGGGCGCGGTTACGAGCAGTACTTC.

The CDR3 here is CATKLSGKGYGYTF. The CDR3 DNA reads as TGTGCCACCAAACTATCGGGGAAAGGGTATGGCTACACCTTC. The chain links TRBV6-6 to TRBJ1-2; D is unclear. Germline values: CDR1 MNHNY, CDR2 SVGAGI (reference sequence). Trimming took 10 bases from V and 5 from J, leaving 20 bases between them. The CDR3 is made up of 14 amino acids.

The table lists this clonotype with a few counts. The chain joins TRBV12-3 or TRBV12-4 to TRBJ1-5; D is undetermined. The V end was cut by 1 base, the J end by 6 bases, with 13 bases between. The CDR3 spans 15 residues. The CDR3 DNA follows: TGTGCCAGCAGTTTAGTGGGTGGCCCAGCTCAGCCCCAGCATTTT. Its protein product is CASSLVGGPAQPQHF.

The chain carries TRBV20-1 and TRBJ1-5; D is perhaps TRBD1 (5 bases). The germline V gene has CDR1 DFQATT and CDR2 SNEGSKA (reference sequence). CDR3 length: 13 amino acids. This CDR3 reads CSADSNSNQPQHF. The CDR3 DNA sequence: TGCAGCGCAGACAGTAATAGCAATCAGCCCCAGCATTTT.

This chain uses TRBV10-3 with TRBJ2-5; 7 nucleotides align to TRBD1. V lost 6 bases to trimming and J lost 2 bases; unmatched junction nucleotides: 3. CDR3 length: 13 residues. Germline V gene lookup returns CDR1 ENHRY and CDR2 SYGVKD. CDR3 nucleotide sequence: TGTGCCATCAGCCTCAGGGGGCAAGAGACCCAGTACTTC. Protein product: CAISLRGQETQYF.

The chain has TRBV5-5 and TRBJ2-3; 8 positions match TRBD2. The CDR3 contains 15 residues. Germline values: CDR1 SGHKS, CDR2 YYEKEE (reference sequence). V gave up 4 bases and J gave up 2 bases; unmatched junction bases: 6. The CDR3 DNA sequence: TGTGCCAGCAGCCGGGGGGGGGTATACACAGATACGCAGTATTTT. It translates to CASSRGGVYTDTQYF.

The chain employs TRBV4-1 and TRBJ1-2; 7 bases line up with TRBD1. The CDR3 has 15 amino acids. The junction had 12 bases not matched to a gene; V was cut back by 2 bases and J by 9 bases. Germline V gene lookup returns CDR1 MGHRA and CDR2 YSYEKL. CDR3 region: CASSQLPGGLMSYTF. The CDR3, as DNA: TGCGCCAGCAGCCAACTACCAGGGGGTTTAATGAGCTACACCTTC.

This clonotype has just a few counts. The rearrangement uses TRBV2 and TRBJ2-1; the match to TRBD2 covers 11 bases. Trimming removed 3 bases from V and 7 bases from J; junction bases left unmatched: 5. CDR3 length equals 15 residues. The V gene's germline CDR1 is SNHLY and CDR2 FYNNEI. CDR3 DNA sequence: TGTGCCAGCAGTGATCATAGCGGGAGGGGGAATGAGCAGTTCTTC. This gives the protein CASSDHSGRGNEQFF.

This clonotype was observed a few times. The genes are TRBV28 and TRBJ2-7; 7 bases fit TRBD1. The CDR3 has 12 residues. Germline CDR1 reads MDHEN; CDR2 reads SYDVKM. With 6 bases clipped from V and 5 bases from J, the junction kept 4 bases outside the gene matches. For the CDR3, the DNA is TGTGCCAGCAGGGACAGGTACCACGAGCAGTACTTC. Its translation: CASRDRYHEQYF.

This clonotype was picked up a small number of times. J is TRBJ2-7 and V is TRBV20-1, with TRBD1 matching 10 bases. Germline trimming cut 6 bases from V and 1 base from J; bases unmatched to any gene: 9. The V gene's germline CDR1 is DFQATT and CDR2 SNEGSKA (reference sequence). There are 15 residues in the CDR3. CDR3 in DNA: TGCAGTGCACAGTTCGGGACAGGGGCTTCCTACGAGCAGTACTTC. As protein: CSAQFGTGASYEQYF.

This clonotype has a handful of counts. The V gene is TRBV25-1, the J gene TRBJ1-2, with a weak D call TRBD1 (5 bases). Germline V gene lookup returns CDR1 MGHDK and CDR2 SYGVNS. V lost 2 bases and J 4 bases, leaving 11 bases between the germline ends. The CDR3 has 14 residues. The DNA of the CDR3 is TGTGCCAGCAGTGAAATGCCTGGGGGCTATGGCTACACCTTC. Protein product: CASSEMPGGYGYTF.

This chain connects TRBV10-3 to TRBJ1-5; the D is unclear. CDR3 length equals 15 residues. Trimming removed 3 bases at V and 0 bases at J, with 9 bases between. The germline CDR1 and CDR2 sequences are ENHRY and SYGVKD. The CDR3 DNA reads as TGTGCCATCAGTGACGACACCACTAGCAATCAGCCCCAGCATTTT. This translates into CAISDDTTSNQPQHF.

As DNA, the CDR3 is TGCAGTGCTGACCGGACCCAAGATACGCAGTATTTT. Amino acid sequence: CSADRTQDTQYF. The chain employs TRBV20-1 and TRBJ2-3; D ambiguous. Trimming shortened V by 5 bases and J by 5 bases, and 11 bases separated the two germline ends. The CDR3 sequence is 12 residues long. Germline CDR1 DFQATT, CDR2 SNEGSKA (reference sequence).